One and the same sample provided the 8 T cell receptor beta chains below, sequenced in a study of blood T cell repertoires in COVID-19. TCRdb keeps only in-frame clones here, not all; method: immunoSEQ multiplex PCR. The sample lists fewer than 200,000 clones, 80% to 95% seen once, with approximately 0.5% in the top ten. What was sequenced was peripheral blood. Receptors originate from a man over 45 with acute or convalescent COVID-19.

The genes are TRBV6-2 or TRBV6-3 and TRBJ2-5, with a weak D call TRBD1 (5 bases). Per germline, CDR1 MNHEY and CDR2 SVGEGT. There are 12 residues in the CDR3. The V end lost 6 bases, the J end lost 2 bases, and 7 bases lay between the germline ends. The CDR3 loop reads CASSRQQETQYF. CDR3 DNA sequence: TGTGCCAGCAGCCGACAGCAAGAGACCCAGTACTTC.

The gene calls are TRBV10-1 and TRBJ2-5; 11 nucleotides agree with TRBD2. The germline CDR1 and CDR2 sequences are WNHNN and SYGVQD (reference sequence). V was pared by 3 bases and J by 5 bases, with 5 bases of the junction left unmatched. CDR3 length equals 15 residues. The CDR3 DNA follows: TGCGCCAGCAGTGAATTAGCGGGAGGGCGGGAGACCCAGTACTTC. Translated: CASSELAGGRETQYF.

V gene TRBV9 combines with J gene TRBJ1-2, with 8 bases aligning to TRBD1. Germline CDR1 and CDR2: SGDLS and YYNGEE. Trimming took 4 bases from V and 5 from J; bases not matched to a gene: 10. CDR3 length: 15 residues. The CDR3 here is CASSTRGQGIYGYTF. The CDR3 DNA is TGTGCCAGCAGCACGCGTGGACAGGGCATTTATGGCTACACCTTC.

The chain recombines TRBV11-2 with TRBJ1-3; D is unclear. Germline V gene data show CDR1 as SGHAT and CDR2 as FQNNGV. The CDR3 spans 12 residues. V was clipped by 6 bases and J by 0 bases, with 3 bases between them. CDR3 DNA sequence: TGTGCCAGCAGATACTCTGGAAACACCATATATTTT. Translated: CASRYSGNTIYF.

CDR3 nucleotide sequence: TGTGCCAGCAGCTTAAACCTACAGGGGAGCGGGGAGCTGTTTTTT. As protein: CASSLNLQGSGELFF. The chain employs TRBV5-8 and TRBJ2-2; TRBD1 aligns across 7 bases. V trimming: 2 bases; J trimming: 7 bases; junction bases outside the gene matches: 8. The germline gives CDR1 SGHTS, CDR2 YDEGEE. CDR3 length: 15 amino acids.

V usage is TRBV28 and J usage is TRBJ2-3, with 9 bases identical to TRBD2. The germline V gene encodes CDR1 MDHEN and CDR2 SYDVKM. V shed 6 bases and J 0 bases; nucleotides not matched to a gene: 1. The CDR3 length is 14 residues. Here the CDR3 reads CASRAGGSTDTQYF. As DNA, the CDR3 is TGTGCCAGCAGAGCGGGAGGTAGCACAGATACGCAGTATTTT.

The rearrangement joins TRBV6-5 to TRBJ2-3, with 7 bases fitting TRBD2. With 0 bases clipped from V and 0 bases from J, the junction kept 3 bases outside the gene matches. There are 16 residues in the CDR3. The V gene's germline CDR1 is MNHEY and CDR2 SVGAGI. The CDR3 loop reads CASSYSGLLSTDTQYF. The DNA for the CDR3 is TGTGCCAGCAGTTACTCGGGACTACTTAGCACAGATACGCAGTATTTT.

V and J are TRBV4-2 and TRBJ1-1, with D unclear. The CDR3 consists of 12 residues. The germline V and J ends were trimmed by 5 bases and 7 bases, with 11 bases remaining between them. Germline V gene lookup returns CDR1 LGHNA and CDR2 YNFKEQ. The CDR3 reads CASSSPQIEAFF. The CDR3 DNA follows: TGTGCCAGCAGCTCCCCACAGATTGAAGCTTTCTTT.